This T cell receptor (beta chain) stems from a study of identical twins. The V and J ends lost 2 bases and 6 bases respectively, with 12 bases between them. The germline V gene has CDR1 SGHRS and CDR2 YFSETQ. The CDR3 runs to 14 residues. This clonotype was seen at least ten times. cDNA carried unique molecular identifiers, and a universal primer site was added by template switching. In TCRdb, the 5' RACE reads were re-called with MiXCR into one record per CDR3 protein. The table shows a few hundred thousand distinct CDR3 sequences, with 7.5% to 10% occurring only once. Another study also made use of these data, one on yellow fever vaccine responses in identical twins.

The chain links TRBV5-1 to TRBJ2-1; perhaps TRBD2 as D (6 bases). The receptor's source is a woman aged 18-29 years in good health. The sample comprised PBMCs. The CDR3 region has the DNA TGCGCCAGCAGCTTTGGGCTGGAGGGCAATGAGCAGTTCTTC. This gives the protein CASSFGLEGNEQFF.